One and the same sample provided the 25 T cell receptor beta chains below, sequenced in a study of beta chain features in type 1 diabetes. Overall study findings and caveats: All four CD4+ subsets from Type 1 diabetes patients carried moderately but significantly shorter TCRB CDR3s.

No antigens are known for them. Every isolated RNA sample was fully reverse transcribed, so sequencing captured expressed TCRB transcripts. The table came from immunoSEQ multiplex PCR; TCRdb's copy has only in-frame clones and leaves some out. This sample yields roughly 160,000 clones, of which around 8.4% are seen a single time; about 0.5% belongs to the top ten. Sequenced: central memory CD4+ T cells from blood. These receptors were obtained from a woman between 18 and 29 years old with type 1 diabetes.

This clone was seen a handful of times. The chain links TRBV7-3 to TRBJ2-5; D ambiguous. V was shortened by 6 bases and J by 7 bases, with 21 bases between the two germline ends. Germline V lookup: CDR1 SGHTA, CDR2 FQGTGA. The CDR3 has 15 residues. CDR3 loop: CASRTPWLERPTQYF. DNA for the CDR3: TGTGCCAGCAGAACCCCATGGCTGGAGAGGCCGACCCAGTACTTC.

V gene TRBV7-2 combines with J gene TRBJ2-1; 7 bases map to TRBD2. The trim removed 1 base at V and 9 bases at J, leaving 6 bases unmatched. The V gene's germline CDR1 is SGHTA and CDR2 FQGNSA. CDR3 size: 14 residues. CDR3 sequence: CASSLVGGSGEQFF. In DNA, the CDR3 is TGTGCCAGCAGCTTAGTGGGGGGGAGTGGTGAGCAGTTCTTC.

The V and J genes are TRBV5-1 and TRBJ2-5, with D maybe TRBD1 (6 bases). CDR3 length: 15 residues. V gave up 1 base and J gave up 2 bases, with 12 bases separating them. Germline V CDR1 and CDR2: SGHRS, YFSETQ. CDR3 DNA sequence: TGCGCCAGCAGCTTGACAGGGAAGGGTCAAGAGACCCAGTACTTC. Translation: CASSLTGKGQETQYF.

This clone was seen a handful of times. This sequence joins TRBV2 and TRBJ2-7, with 8 nucleotides matching TRBD2. J was trimmed by 1 base and V by 7 bases; bases with no gene match: 9. The CDR3 runs 15 residues. Germline V gene lookup returns CDR1 SNHLY and CDR2 FYNNEI. CDR3 loop: CASTVQAGASYEQYF. CDR3 nucleotide sequence: TGTGCCAGCACCGTACAAGCGGGGGCATCCTACGAGCAGTACTTC.

The chain recombines TRBV5-1 with TRBJ2-3; the D gene is possibly TRBD2 (6 bases). The CDR3 spans 17 residues. V was shortened by 0 bases and J by 4 bases, with 18 bases between the two germline ends. Looked up from germline, CDR1 is SGHRS and CDR2 is YFSETQ. The CDR3 here is CASSLEAGSSGADTQYF. CDR3 coding DNA: TGCGCCAGCAGCTTGGAGGCGGGGTCCTCCGGGGCAGATACGCAGTATTTT.

The V gene is TRBV6-5, the J gene TRBJ2-5; 9 bases align to TRBD1. Trimming removed 2 bases from V and 3 bases from J; junction bases left unmatched: 4. CDR1 and CDR2 (germline): MNHEY, SVGAGI. The CDR3 runs 15 residues. CDR3 in DNA: TGTGCCAGCAGTTACAGGGGACAGGGAAAAGAGACCCAGTACTTC. Amino acid sequence: CASSYRGQGKETQYF.

The J gene is TRBJ2-3, the V gene TRBV7-2, with D possibly TRBD2 on 5 matching bases. Trimming pared 5 bases from V and 0 bases from J, leaving 9 bases between. This CDR3 spans 14 amino acids. CDR1 SGHTA and CDR2 FQGNSA come from the germline V gene. CDR3 protein: CASSKAVSTDTQYF. The CDR3 DNA reads TGTGCCAGCAGCAAAGCGGTTAGCACAGATACGCAGTATTTT. The variable domain in full, with the rest retrieved from reference TRBV7-2 and TRBJ2-3, is GAGVSQSPSNKVTEKGKDVELRCDPISGHTALYWYRQSLGQGLEFLIYFQGNSAPDKSGLPSDRFSAERTGGSVSTLTIQRTQQEDSAVYLCASSKAVSTDTQYFGPGTRLTVL.

This clone has more than one count but fewer than ten. J is TRBJ1-2 and V is TRBV14; 8 bases map to TRBD1. V trimming: 1 base; J trimming: 4 bases; junction bases outside the gene matches: 8. CDR1 is SGHDN and CDR2 is FVKESK in the germline V gene. The CDR3 has 16 residues. The DNA for the CDR3 is TGTGCCAGCAGCCAAGGGACAGGGAGGATTCGCTATGGCTACACCTTC. It encodes CASSQGTGRIRYGYTF.

Only a few counts were recorded for this clone. The rearrangement joins TRBV6-1 to TRBJ1-1; TRBD1 aligns across 7 bases. There are 13 residues in the CDR3. Looked up from germline, CDR1 is MNHNS and CDR2 is SASEGT. With V trimmed by 2 bases and J by 11 bases, 8 bases remained unmatched. The CDR3 spells CASSESVGQRAFF. The CDR3 bases are TGTGCCAGCAGTGAATCCGTGGGACAGCGGGCTTTCTTT.

V and J are TRBV5-6 and TRBJ2-2; 8 bases map to TRBD2. This CDR3 is built from 17 residues. Germline CDR1 and CDR2: SGHDT and YYEEEE. J lost 2 bases, V lost 6 bases, and 12 bases had no gene match. The CDR3 nucleotides are TGTGCCAGCACCCCCCTCGGGAGGGCCTTTAACACCGGGGAGCTGTTTTTT. This codes for CASTPLGRAFNTGELFF.

The chain uses TRBV2 and TRBJ1-5, with unresolved D. CDR1 is SNHLY and CDR2 is FYNNEI in the germline V gene. Trimming pared 4 bases from V and 6 bases from J, leaving 13 bases between. The CDR3 totals 14 residues. CDR3 protein: CASSGTGSIQPQHF. The DNA for the CDR3 is TGTGCCAGCAGTGGAACCGGGAGTATTCAGCCCCAGCATTTT. The whole variable domain, filled in from reference TRBV2 and TRBJ1-5, reads EPEVTQTPSHQVTQMGQEVILRCVPISNHLYFYWYRQILGQKVEFLVSFYNNEISEKSEIFDDQFSVERPDGSNFTLKIRSTKLEDSAMYFCASSGTGSIQPQHFGDGTRLSIL.

In this sample, this clone turned up a few times. The chain links TRBV7-3 to TRBJ1-2; D may be TRBD1 (6 bases). The germline V gene encodes CDR1 SGHTA and CDR2 FQGTGA. This CDR3 has 13 amino acids. Trimming stripped 3 bases from V and 8 bases from J, with 13 bases between. Here the CDR3 reads CASSLGPGEGYTF. For the CDR3, the DNA is TGTGCCAGCAGCTTGGGTCCAGGGGAGGGCTACACCTTC.

This clone was recorded many times. V gene TRBV2 combines with J gene TRBJ2-7; 8 bases align to TRBD2. This CDR3 has 14 amino acids. Germline trimming cut 7 bases from V and 4 bases from J; bases unmatched to any gene: 9. CDR1 SNHLY and CDR2 FYNNEI come from the germline V gene. The CDR3 region is CASNPGTSSYEQYF. CDR3 DNA sequence: TGTGCCAGCAACCCCGGGACTAGTAGTTACGAGCAGTACTTC.

This chain uses TRBV4-1 with TRBJ2-4; 13 bases are shared with TRBD2. Germline values: CDR1 MGHRA, CDR2 YSYEKL. Losses at the gene ends were 0 bases for V and 3 bases for J; bases not matched to a gene: 5. CDR3 length: 18 amino acids. This chain's CDR3 is CASSQEYGLAGVKNIQYF. CDR3 nucleotides: TGCGCCAGCAGCCAAGAGTACGGACTAGCGGGAGTCAAAAACATTCAGTACTTC.

There are a few counts of this clone. The chain joins TRBV11-1 to TRBJ2-6, with TRBD1 as a possible D gene (6 bases). V lost 3 bases, J lost 0 bases, and 12 bases lay in between. This CDR3 spans 17 amino acids. The V gene's germline CDR1 is SGHAT and CDR2 FQDESV (reference sequence). CDR3 region: CASSFGDTSSGANVLTF. In nucleotides, the CDR3 is TGTGCCAGCAGCTTTGGGGACACTAGCTCTGGGGCCAACGTCCTGACTTTC.

This chain joins TRBV13 and TRBJ2-1; 10 nucleotides match TRBD1. Germline assignment: CDR1 PRHDT and CDR2 FYEKMQ (reference sequence). This CDR3 has 13 residues. Trimming took 8 bases from V and 6 from J; bases not matched to a gene: 4. The DNA for the CDR3 is TGTGCCAGCCGGAGGACAGGGGGCAATGAGCAGTTCTTC. Translated: CASRRTGGNEQFF.

The chain carries TRBV11-2 and TRBJ2-1; D unclear. This CDR3 is 13 amino acids long. Germline values: CDR1 SGHAT, CDR2 FQNNGV. Trimming took off 8 bases at V and 4 bases at J, with 12 bases between the two ends. The CDR3 sequence is CASGGSPYNEQFF. In DNA form, the CDR3 reads TGTGCCAGCGGCGGAAGTCCATACAATGAGCAGTTCTTC.

The V and J genes are TRBV7-2 and TRBJ1-5, with 7 bases identical to TRBD1. The CDR3 length is 14 residues. Germline lookup yields CDR1 SGHTA and CDR2 FQGNSA. V dropped 7 bases and J dropped 3; count of bases not matched to a gene: 6. CDR3 bases: TGTGCCAGCAACCGACAGGGATTCAATCAGCCCCAGCATTTT. It is translated as CASNRQGFNQPQHF. The variable domain in full, completed from reference TRBV7-2 and TRBJ1-5, reads GAGVSQSPSNKVTEKGKDVELRCDPISGHTALYWYRQSLGQGLEFLIYFQGNSAPDKSGLPSDRFSAERTGGSVSTLTIQRTQQEDSAVYLCASNRQGFNQPQHFGDGTRLSIL.

This clone appeared a few times. The rearrangement links TRBV7-2 to TRBJ1-5; 8 positions agree with TRBD1. Germline V gene data show CDR1 as SGHTA and CDR2 as FQGNSA. This CDR3 has 14 amino acids. After removal of 5 bases from V and 12 bases from J, the junction contained 12 bases not matched to a gene. The CDR3 sequence is CASSQTGAAPNQHF. Written as DNA, the CDR3 is TGTGCCAGCAGCCAGACAGGGGCCGCCCCGAACCAGCATTTT. Filled out from reference TRBV7-2 and TRBJ1-5, the complete variable domain reads GAGVSQSPSNKVTEKGKDVELRCDPISGHTALYWYRQSLGQGLEFLIYFQGNSAPDKSGLPSDRFSAERTGGSVSTLTIQRTQQEDSAVYLCASSQTGAAPNQHFGDGTRLSIL.

J is TRBJ2-7 and V is TRBV11-2; TRBD2 matches 12 bases. Looked up from germline, CDR1 is SGHAT and CDR2 is FQNNGV. Losses at the gene ends were 3 bases for V and 2 bases for J; bases not matched to a gene: 5. The length of the CDR3 is 16 residues. The CDR3 bases are TGTGCCAGCAGCTTTCAAGCTAGCGGGGGGGCCTACGAGCAGTACTTC. Encoded protein: CASSFQASGGAYEQYF.

Ten or more counts support this clone. The chain is built from TRBV4-2 and TRBJ2-1, with D perhaps TRBD2 (5 bases). V shed 0 bases and J shed 5 bases, with 14 bases lying between them. Germline CDR1 LGHNA, CDR2 YNFKEQ. The CDR3 is 16 residues long. The CDR3 spells CASSQDPSGSNNEQFF. Here the CDR3 DNA reads TGTGCCAGCAGCCAAGATCCCTCGGGATCTAACAATGAGCAGTTCTTC.

The chain joins TRBV5-6 to TRBJ2-3; D is unclear. Germline CDR1 reads SGHDT; CDR2 reads YYEEEE. The CDR3 is 14 amino acids. Trimming left V 1 base short and J 0 bases short, with 6 bases between. DNA of the CDR3: TGTGCCAGCAGCTTGCTATCCAGCACAGATACGCAGTATTTT. It translates to CASSLLSSTDTQYF.

This clone was found a few times. One end of the junction varies from germline; a read error may be responsible. The rearrangement uses TRBV6-1 and TRBJ2-5; D call uncertain. The V gene's germline CDR1 is MNHNS and CDR2 SASEGT. This CDR3 spans 11 amino acids. DNA for the CDR3: TGTGCCAGCAGTTACCAGGAGACCCAGTACTTC. Its protein product is CASSYQETQYF.

The CDR3 sequence: CATSSPTGPTDTQYF. In nucleotides, the CDR3 is TGTGCCACCAGCAGTCCGACAGGGCCCACAGATACGCAGTATTTT. The chain combines TRBV15 with TRBJ2-3, with 7 bases that match TRBD1. V was pared by 3 bases and J by 2 bases, with 5 bases of the junction left unmatched. The germline V gene encodes CDR1 LNHNV and CDR2 YYDKDF (reference sequence). This CDR3 spans 15 amino acids.

The rearrangement uses TRBV5-4 and TRBJ2-3, with 14 bases aligning to TRBD2. Germline CDR1 SGHNT, CDR2 YYREEE (reference sequence). Losses at the gene ends were 4 bases for V and 4 bases for J; bases not matched to a gene: 8. The CDR3 runs 17 residues. The CDR3 coding sequence is TGTGCCAGCAGCCCTGGACTAGCGGGGGGATCTGCAGATACGCAGTATTTT. Translation: CASSPGLAGGSADTQYF.